This is a list of T cell receptor beta chains from one sample in a study of T cells in Graves' hyperthyroidism and ophthalmopathy. TCRdb re-called the multiplex PCR reads through MiXCR, storing one row per CDR3 protein. The data contain 530,000 or so distinct CDR3 sequences, roughly 25% of them seen just once; the ten biggest clones take up 11%. Sequenced sample: blood. These receptors all stem from a woman in her 30s with Graves' ophthalmopathy. Each CDR3 is given with its conserved first and last residue. D genes are given only for firm matches. Rows give clone size only sometimes, using once, few, many, or a class for an expanded clone.

CDR3nt	CDR3aa	d_gene	v_gene	j_gene	abundance
TGTGCCAGCACCATGACAGGGTACACCGGGGAGCTGTTTTTT	CASTMTGYTGELFF	TRBD1	TRBV12-3/TRBV12-4	TRBJ2-2	few
TGTGCCAGCCGGCGGGGCGGGGGGAGCTCTGGGGCCAACGTCCTGACTTTC	CASRRGGGSSGANVLTF	TRBD2	TRBV19	TRBJ2-6	many
TGTGCCAGCAATCCCCGGGTAGCCAAAAACATTCAGTACTTC	CASNPRVAKNIQYF	-	TRBV28	TRBJ2-4	-
TGTGCCAGCAGAGATCCATTAGGCGGCTATGGCTACACCTTC	CASRDPLGGYGYTF	-	TRBV28	TRBJ1-2	few
TGTGCCAGCAGTTACTCCCGGGACAGACCCGACTACGAGCAGTACTTC	CASSYSRDRPDYEQYF	TRBD1	TRBV6-5	TRBJ2-7	-
TGTGCCAGCAAACCCTCTCGCGGGGCGGGGAACACTGAAGCTTTCTTT	CASKPSRGAGNTEAFF	-	TRBV27	TRBJ1-1	many
TGTGCCAGCAGTTACTCTAGGGGCTTGAACACTGAAGCTTTCTTT	CASSYSRGLNTEAFF	-	TRBV6-5	TRBJ1-1	many
TGTGCCAGCAGCTTAGTTCGGGCTACCCAGTACTTC	CASSLVRATQYF	-	TRBV11-2	TRBJ2-5	many
TGCAGTGCTAGCCGCCCGGGACGCCCTGAAGCTTTCTTT	CSASRPGRPEAFF	-	TRBV20-1	TRBJ1-1	many
TGTGCCAGCAGTGACCAGGCGCGGGCTAACTATGGCTACACCTTC	CASSDQARANYGYTF	-	TRBV2	TRBJ1-2	many
TGTGCCAGCAGCCAAGATAAGGGGAGCTCTGGAAACACCATATATTTT	CASSQDKGSSGNTIYF	-	TRBV3-1	TRBJ1-3	many
TGTGCCAGCAGCGTAGGGTTCCGGGACTCGAAAAACATTCAGTACTTC	CASSVGFRDSKNIQYF	-	TRBV9	TRBJ2-4	-
TGTGCCACCAGTGATTTGCCCAACAGGGTGACGAACACCGGGGAGCTGTTTTTT	CATSDLPNRVTNTGELFF	-	TRBV24-1	TRBJ2-2	many
TGTGCCAGCAACAACAGGGGGCTGAGCACTGAAGCTTTCTTT	CASNNRGLSTEAFF	TRBD1	TRBV6-2/TRBV6-3	TRBJ1-1	-
TGTGCCAGTAGTGTCCGGGACAGGGGCACGATCTTT	CASSVRDRGTIF	TRBD1	TRBV19	TRBJ1-1	many
TGTGCCAGCAGTGAAGGTTTCGGGGGCGACACCGGGGAGCTGGTTTTT	CASSEGFGGDTGELVF	-	TRBV6-1	TRBJ2-2	-
TGCAGTGCTGTAAGCAGGGGCACACCCACCGGGGAGCTGTTTTTT	CSAVSRGTPTGELFF	-	TRBV20-1	TRBJ2-2	many
TGTGCCAGCAGTCTGACAGAGGCCGGGGTCGAGCAGTACTTC	CASSLTEAGVEQYF	-	TRBV6-1	TRBJ2-7	few
TGTGCCAGCACCTGGGACACCCCAAACACTGAAGCTTTCTTT	CASTWDTPNTEAFF	-	TRBV6-1	TRBJ1-1	-
TGCAGTGCTCAGCTTGAGGGGGCGTACACTGAAGCTTTCTTT	CSAQLEGAYTEAFF	TRBD1	TRBV20-1	TRBJ1-1	-
TGTGCCAGCAGCGCACCGGGCAACTCTGGAAACACCATATATTTT	CASSAPGNSGNTIYF	-	TRBV7-9	TRBJ1-3	many
TGTGCCAGCAGTTACGACAAGCTGGAGCCCCAGCATTTT	CASSYDKLEPQHF	-	TRBV6-5	TRBJ1-5	-
TGCAGTGCTAGAAACAGGGTCAGGAACACTGAAGCTTTCTTT	CSARNRVRNTEAFF	-	TRBV20-1	TRBJ1-1	many
TGTGCCAGCAGTAACCGGGACAGGGCTTTCTTT	CASSNRDRAFF	TRBD1	TRBV6-5	TRBJ1-1	many
TGTGCCAGCAGGACCCGAGCTGAAGCTTTCTTT	CASRTRAEAFF	-	TRBV12-3/TRBV12-4	TRBJ1-1	many
TGTGCCAGCAGTCCCGGGACAGCAAACACCATATATTTT	CASSPGTANTIYF	TRBD1	TRBV6-5	TRBJ1-3	many
TGTGCCAGCAGCTTAGGCGGCAGGGCGCCCAACGAGCCCCAGCATTTT	CASSLGGRAPNEPQHF	-	TRBV13	TRBJ1-5	-
TGTGCCAGCAGTGAGCAGGGTTTCGGCGGGGAGCTGTTTTTT	CASSEQGFGGELFF	-	TRBV6-1	TRBJ2-2	-